This TCR beta chain stems from a study of graft-versus-host responses after intestinal transplantation. The assay was immunoSEQ multiplex PCR, and TCRdb's table has in-frame clones only and misses some. The sample shows about 69,000 clones, roughly 92% of them seen only once. Germline CDR1 and CDR2: LNHDA and SQIVND (reference sequence). This CDR3 is built from 14 residues. V was shortened by 5 bases and J by 8 bases, with 18 bases between the two germline ends. This chain joins TRBV19 and TRBJ1-2; D gene unclear. This specimen consisted of bone marrow, obtained 700 to 850 days after intestinal transplantation. This TCR was recovered from a human patient who received an intestinal transplant, so some T cells may come from the graft donor. This CDR3 is CASSDLEFGSGYTF. The DNA of the CDR3 is TGTGCCAGTAGTGACTTAGAGTTCGGAAGCGGCTACACCTTC.